The 21 T cell receptor beta chains below all came from one sample that was sequenced in a study of identical twins. MiXCR, run by TCRdb on the 5' RACE reads, gives a single entry per CDR3 protein. The sample lists hundreds of thousands of distinct CDR3 sequences; 20% to 30% were seen once. The data also belong to a second study, concerning T cells expressing NK-cell markers.

The specimen was CD4+ T cells sorted from blood. The receptors stem from a woman aged 18-29 years in good health.

J is TRBJ2-7 and V is TRBV20-1; no clear D. CDR1 is DFQATT, CDR2 SNEGSKA, per germline (reference sequence). V lost 0 bases to trimming and J lost 0 bases, with 9 bases between them. This CDR3 comprises 14 residues. The CDR3 loop reads CSARDAASSYEQYF. CDR3 DNA: TGCAGTGCTAGAGATGCCGCGAGCTCCTACGAGCAGTACTTC.

The V and J genes are TRBV10-2 and TRBJ2-1; 10 bases are a match to TRBD2. Trimming removed 11 bases from V and 0 bases from J; junction bases left unmatched: 13. The CDR3 covers 17 residues. From germline, CDR1 is WSHSY and CDR2 SAAADI. The CDR3 protein is CASRLAGAHRSYNEQFF. The CDR3 region has the DNA TGCGCCTCTCGACTAGCGGGTGCCCATCGCTCCTACAATGAGCAGTTCTTC.

The chain recombines TRBV27 with TRBJ2-1; TRBD2 agrees at 9 bases. Germline trimming cut 2 bases from V and 5 bases from J; bases unmatched to any gene: 7. The CDR3 has 16 residues. The germline V gene has CDR1 MNHEY and CDR2 SMNVEV (reference sequence). CDR3 coding DNA: TGTGCCAGCAGTTTACTAGCGGGGACAACCCACAATGAGCAGTTCTTC. As protein: CASSLLAGTTHNEQFF.

The J gene is TRBJ2-3, the V gene TRBV18; D gene uncertain. This CDR3 spans 13 amino acids. The V gene's germline CDR1 is KGHSH and CDR2 LQKENI. Trimming removed 2 bases from V and 4 bases from J, with 7 bases in between. This CDR3 is CASSPNRADTQYF. CDR3 nucleotide sequence: TGTGCCAGCTCACCAAATAGGGCAGATACGCAGTATTTT.

DNA for the CDR3: TGTGCCAGCAGTGGACGGACTGACACTGAAGCTTTCTTT. Protein product: CASSGRTDTEAFF. This sequence joins TRBV6-1 and TRBJ1-1; D unclear. This CDR3 is built from 13 residues. The V and J ends lost 4 bases and 3 bases respectively, with 9 bases between them. Germline V CDR1 and CDR2: MNHNS, SASEGT.

In its sample, this clonotype was seen a few times. The V gene is TRBV12-3 or TRBV12-4, the J gene TRBJ1-5, with a weak D call TRBD1 (5 bases). The length of the CDR3 is 14 residues. Trimming cost V 1 base and J 5 bases, with 9 bases left between them. The CDR3 region is CASSLGGADQPQHF. The CDR3 nucleotides read TGTGCCAGCAGTTTAGGAGGGGCGGATCAGCCCCAGCATTTT.

This clonotype was recorded many times. The gene calls are TRBV5-1 and TRBJ2-1, with D hard to call. The CDR3 runs 12 residues. Trimming took off 2 bases at V and 8 bases at J, with 8 bases between the two ends. The V gene's germline CDR1 is SGHRS and CDR2 YFSETQ. CDR3 sequence (DNA): TGCGCCAGCAGCTTTTCCATCGATGAGCAGTTCTTC. Protein sequence: CASSFSIDEQFF.

In this sample, this clonotype turned up many times. The V and J genes are TRBV29-1 and TRBJ1-2; 10 positions agree with TRBD1. The CDR3 length is 12 residues. CDR1 SQVTM and CDR2 ANQGSEA come from the germline V gene. V lost 8 bases to trimming and J lost 6 bases; unmatched junction nucleotides: 6. The CDR3 sequence: CSSGQGGDGYTF. The CDR3 DNA reads as TGCAGCTCCGGACAGGGGGGGGATGGCTACACCTTC.

A few counts support this clonotype. This rearrangement joins TRBV28 to TRBJ2-2; D not certain. Trimming took 8 bases from V and 0 from J, leaving 10 bases between them. The CDR3 has 14 residues. Germline CDR1 and CDR2: MDHEN and SYDVKM. The CDR3 region has the DNA TGTGCCAGCCGGATCGGCGCGAACACCGGGGAGCTGTTTTTT. It translates to CASRIGANTGELFF.

The CDR3 spells CASSPGGQHYGYTF. CDR3 nucleotides: TGCGCCAGCAGCCCTGGTGGACAACACTATGGCTACACCTTC. The gene calls are TRBV5-1 and TRBJ1-2; tentatively, D is TRBD1 (5 bases). The germline gives CDR1 SGHRS, CDR2 YFSETQ. Between the trimmed V and J ends, which lost 4 bases and 3 bases, there was a span of 13 bases. The CDR3 loop spans 14 amino acids.

This clonotype has just a few counts. The DNA for the CDR3 is TGCAGTGCTAGCCCCTGGACGTTCTCCAATGAGCAGTTCTTC. It codes for CSASPWTFSNEQFF. V usage is TRBV20-1 and J usage is TRBJ2-1; D gene ambiguous. CDR3 length: 14 residues. The V gene's germline CDR1 is DFQATT and CDR2 SNEGSKA (reference sequence). Trimming cost V 3 bases and J 6 bases, with 15 bases left between them.

V and J are TRBV7-6 and TRBJ1-5, with D maybe TRBD1 (5 bases). Germline V CDR1 and CDR2: SGHVS, FNYEAQ. This CDR3 spans 14 amino acids. The germline V and J ends were trimmed by 5 bases and 9 bases, with 17 bases remaining between them. DNA for the CDR3: TGTGCCAGCAGCCCCCAGCAGGGCCTAAGGCCCCAGCATTTT. Protein: CASSPQQGLRPQHF.

The V call is TRBV29-1, the J call TRBJ2-5; the D is unclear. V lost 4 bases and J lost 5, with 8 bases in between. CDR1 SQVTM and CDR2 ANQGSEA come from the germline V gene. This CDR3 is 11 amino acids long. The CDR3 reads CSVASSETQYF. The CDR3 DNA follows: TGCAGCGTTGCCAGCTCCGAGACCCAGTACTTC.

This chain uses TRBV29-1 with TRBJ2-3; 13 bases align to TRBD2. The CDR3 is made up of 15 amino acids. Looked up from germline, CDR1 is SQVTM and CDR2 is ANQGSEA. Unmatched junction bases numbered 8, after V lost 6 bases and J lost 5 bases. This CDR3 reads CSVVRLAGGGDTQYF. CDR3 bases: TGCAGCGTCGTGAGACTAGCGGGAGGAGGAGATACGCAGTATTTT.

The sample holds a few counts of this clonotype. Here the CDR3 reads CASSSSGQGFGEQYF. The DNA of the CDR3 is TGCGCCAGCAGCTCCTCGGGACAGGGATTCGGCGAGCAGTACTTC. J is TRBJ2-7 and V is TRBV5-1; 9 bases match TRBD1. Trimming took 3 bases from V and 6 from J; bases not matched to a gene: 10. Germline V gene sequence: CDR1 SGHRS, CDR2 YFSETQ. CDR3 length: 15 residues.

The V call is TRBV20-1, the J call TRBJ1-5; the D gene is possibly TRBD1 (6 bases). CDR3 length: 12 residues. V was shortened by 6 bases and J by 6 bases, with 12 bases between the two germline ends. Per germline, CDR1 DFQATT and CDR2 SNEGSKA (reference sequence). The DNA for the CDR3 is TGCAGTGCCCCCGAGGGGGGTCAGCCCCAGCATTTT. As protein: CSAPEGGQPQHF.

The V gene is TRBV3-1, the J gene TRBJ2-1; D is unresolved. The CDR3 consists of 13 residues. Looked up from germline, CDR1 is LGHDT and CDR2 is YNNKEL (reference sequence). V was shortened by 4 bases and J by 5 bases, with 9 bases between the two germline ends. This CDR3 reads CASSLSSNNEQFF. Written as DNA, the CDR3 is TGTGCCAGCAGCCTGTCCAGTAACAATGAGCAGTTCTTC.

The chain links TRBV20-1 to TRBJ2-5; D unclear. This CDR3 is 14 amino acids long. V lost 5 bases to trimming and J lost 5 bases, with 18 bases between them. Per the germline V gene, CDR1 is DFQATT and CDR2 is SNEGSKA (reference sequence). The DNA for the CDR3 is TGCAGTGCTCTCCGGCCACCCATAAGGGAGACCCAGTACTTC. It yields the protein CSALRPPIRETQYF.

This clonotype was counted between two and nine times. The chain employs TRBV4-2 and TRBJ2-2; 7 bases are shared with TRBD2. V was pared by 4 bases and J by 1 base, with 9 bases of the junction left unmatched. Germline CDR1 and CDR2: LGHNA and YNFKEQ. This CDR3 has 17 residues. CDR3 sequence: CASSPSTGTKNTGELFF. Written as DNA, the CDR3 is TGTGCCAGCAGCCCATCAACCGGGACTAAGAACACCGGGGAGCTGTTTTTT.

This clonotype was picked up a small number of times. The rearrangement uses TRBV3-1 and TRBJ2-5; either TRBD1 or TRBD2 may supply D (5 bases each). CDR1 and CDR2 from the germline V gene are LGHDT and YNNKEL (reference sequence). V was cut by 5 bases and J by 4 bases, with 29 bases left in between. The length of the CDR3 is 19 residues. In nucleotides, the CDR3 is TGTGCCAGCAGCTCTAACCTGCTGTGGGACGGAGCCTATGGAGAGACCCAGTACTTC. It codes for CASSSNLLWDGAYGETQYF.

The chain has TRBV5-6 and TRBJ2-5, with a tentative D call TRBD2 (6 bases). The length of the CDR3 is 14 residues. The germline CDR1 and CDR2 sequences are SGHDT and YYEEEE. Trimming removed 4 bases at V and 4 bases at J, with 14 bases between. The CDR3 protein is CASSPPGLRETQYF. The CDR3 coding sequence is TGTGCCAGCAGCCCACCGGGACTCCGAGAGACCCAGTACTTC.